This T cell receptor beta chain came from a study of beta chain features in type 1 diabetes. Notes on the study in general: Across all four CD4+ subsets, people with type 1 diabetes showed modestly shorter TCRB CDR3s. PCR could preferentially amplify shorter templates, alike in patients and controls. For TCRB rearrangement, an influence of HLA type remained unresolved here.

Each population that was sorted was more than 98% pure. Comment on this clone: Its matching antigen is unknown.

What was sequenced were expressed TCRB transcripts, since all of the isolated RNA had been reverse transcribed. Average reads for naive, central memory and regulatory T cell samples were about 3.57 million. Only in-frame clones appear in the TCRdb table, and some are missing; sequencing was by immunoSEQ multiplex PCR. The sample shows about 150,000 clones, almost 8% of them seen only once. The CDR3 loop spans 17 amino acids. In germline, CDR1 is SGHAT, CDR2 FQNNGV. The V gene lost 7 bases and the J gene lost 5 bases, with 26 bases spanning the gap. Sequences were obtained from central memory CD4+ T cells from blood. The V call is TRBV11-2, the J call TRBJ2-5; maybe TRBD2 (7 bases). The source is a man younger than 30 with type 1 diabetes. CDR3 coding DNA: TGTGCCAGCAACCCCGGGCGGGGGCGTATGGTTCGGGAGACCCAGTACTTC. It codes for CASNPGRGRMVRETQYF.